A selection of T cell receptor beta chains follows, all from one sample in a study of blood T cell repertoires in COVID-19. TCRdb keeps only in-frame clones here, not all; method: immunoSEQ multiplex PCR. The sample records around 190,000 clones, about 76% being singletons. Sequenced material: peripheral blood. The receptors originated from a woman aged 40-49 years with COVID-19, enrolled during active disease. Both conserved end residues are part of each CDR3. D genes are given only for firm matches. Only part of the rows carry a size: once, few, many, or a class if the clone is expanded.

J,size,V,D,CDR3
TRBJ1-4,.,TRBV6-5,.,CASSYDNRETNEKLFF
TRBJ1-2,.,TRBV19,TRBD1,CASSMGQFYGYTF
TRBJ1-3,.,TRBV6-1,.,CASSDTVSPGNTIYF
TRBJ1-1,.,TRBV5-4,TRBD1,CASSSGQGQVNTEAFF
TRBJ1-6,.,TRBV23-1,.,CASSQSAPLAVKGNSPLHF
TRBJ1-1,few,TRBV19,.,CASSAHRTDTEAFF
TRBJ2-7,.,TRBV6-5,TRBD1,CASLPGTGYLEQYF
TRBJ1-2,few,TRBV4-2,.,CASSQEEAGSDGYTF
TRBJ1-4,.,TRBV5-1,.,CASSYYGTGGKLFF
TRBJ2-3,few,TRBV15,TRBD2,CATSRDDPVLAGGLSTTDTQYF
TRBJ2-3,.,TRBV9,TRBD2,CASSMGTSGYTDTQYF
TRBJ2-1,once,TRBV18,.,CASSFRGENYNEQFF
TRBJ2-5,.,TRBV19,.,CASSRAQETQYF
TRBJ1-2,.,TRBV30,.,CAVDSGYTF
TRBJ2-7,once,TRBV5-1,TRBD2,CASSPGLAGGYEQYF
TRBJ2-3,few,TRBV2,TRBD2,CASKGSGRVGGTDTQYF
TRBJ2-1,once,TRBV5-1,TRBD1,CASSLIPGQAYNEQFF
TRBJ2-5,once,TRBV19,.,CASSSYQETQYF
TRBJ2-5,.,TRBV2,TRBD2,CASSANSGSAGTQYF
TRBJ1-5,.,TRBV16,TRBD1,CASSQSGTGGFNQPQHF
TRBJ2-5,.,TRBV14,.,CASSQSAGWQTQYF
TRBJ1-1,.,TRBV7-9,TRBD1,CASSGIRDRPNRNTEAFF
TRBJ2-7,.,TRBV7-9,TRBD1,CASSSRTGVREQYF
TRBJ1-5,.,TRBV6-2/TRBV6-3,.,CASSYVGAGVQPQHF
TRBJ2-5,.,TRBV4-3,TRBD2,CASSQSGAGGPETQYF
TRBJ1-1,.,TRBV14,.,CASSQANTGSYFF
TRBJ2-1,.,TRBV12-3/TRBV12-4,.,CASSFSNEQFF
TRBJ2-3,few,TRBV29-1,TRBD2,CSVVPGTSYTDTQYF
TRBJ1-1,.,TRBV7-9,.,CASSLRGGSTEAFF
TRBJ2-5,.,TRBV4-3,TRBD2,CASSQGLAGGQETQYF
TRBJ2-3,.,TRBV19,.,CATEKGGTDTQYF
TRBJ2-6,.,TRBV12-1,.,CASSFASGSYGANVLTF
TRBJ2-7,once,TRBV15,.,CATSRDHSYEQYF
TRBJ1-1,.,TRBV25-1,TRBD1,CASSGVTGRNTEAFF
TRBJ1-5,.,TRBV6-1,.,CASSEDVGRAQQPQHF
TRBJ2-3,many,TRBV6-5,.,CASSYGQPGTDTQYF
TRBJ2-3,.,TRBV2,.,CASSPVLRTDTQYF
TRBJ2-2,.,TRBV15,.,CATSFRGWDTGELFF
TRBJ2-1,.,TRBV11-3,TRBD2,CASSPRGGSSYNEQFF
TRBJ2-7,.,TRBV7-8,TRBD2,CASPHPTGTSGSPSLSEQYF
TRBJ2-7,.,TRBV5-1,TRBD1,CASSFDAGTAHYEQYF
TRBJ2-3,.,TRBV29-1,.,CSVVTGSDTQYF
TRBJ1-5,.,TRBV21-1,.,CASNPRDRGIDPSNQPQHF
TRBJ1-1,.,TRBV6-6,TRBD1,CASSYPSTGAQGAFF
TRBJ1-2,.,TRBV19,.,CASSIGGGGYTF
TRBJ2-5,.,TRBV29-1,.,CSVGPQETQYF
TRBJ1-5,.,TRBV19,.,CASSVEGVLPQHF
TRBJ1-1,.,TRBV11-3,.,CASSRGDQGWNTEAFF
TRBJ1-1,.,TRBV18,.,CASSLLGDTEAFF
TRBJ2-7,.,TRBV5-6,TRBD1,CASSWGQGVYEQYF
TRBJ2-5,.,TRBV4-2,.,CASSQDRGEETQYF
TRBJ1-1,.,TRBV27,TRBD1,CASSPIDRADTEAFF
TRBJ2-3,.,TRBV24-1,.,CATSVGQLDTDTQYF
TRBJ2-7,.,TRBV10-1,.,CASSPNSYEQYF
TRBJ2-7,.,TRBV5-4,TRBD1,CASRSGQGEQYF